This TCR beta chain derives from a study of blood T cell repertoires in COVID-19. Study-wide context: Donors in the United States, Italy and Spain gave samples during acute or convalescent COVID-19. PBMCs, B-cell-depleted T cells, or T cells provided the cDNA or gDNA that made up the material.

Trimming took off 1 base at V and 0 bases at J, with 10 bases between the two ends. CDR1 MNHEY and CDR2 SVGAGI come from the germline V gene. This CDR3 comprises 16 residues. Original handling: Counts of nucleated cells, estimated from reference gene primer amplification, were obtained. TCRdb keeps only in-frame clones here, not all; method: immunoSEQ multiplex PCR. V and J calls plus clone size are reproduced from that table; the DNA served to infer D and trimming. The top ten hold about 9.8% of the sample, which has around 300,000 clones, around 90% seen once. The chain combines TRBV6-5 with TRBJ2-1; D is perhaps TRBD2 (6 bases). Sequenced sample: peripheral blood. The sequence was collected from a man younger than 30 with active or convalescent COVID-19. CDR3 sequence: CASSYFSRGSYNEQFF. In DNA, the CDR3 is TGTGCCAGCAGTTACTTCTCGCGGGGCTCCTACAATGAGCAGTTCTTC.